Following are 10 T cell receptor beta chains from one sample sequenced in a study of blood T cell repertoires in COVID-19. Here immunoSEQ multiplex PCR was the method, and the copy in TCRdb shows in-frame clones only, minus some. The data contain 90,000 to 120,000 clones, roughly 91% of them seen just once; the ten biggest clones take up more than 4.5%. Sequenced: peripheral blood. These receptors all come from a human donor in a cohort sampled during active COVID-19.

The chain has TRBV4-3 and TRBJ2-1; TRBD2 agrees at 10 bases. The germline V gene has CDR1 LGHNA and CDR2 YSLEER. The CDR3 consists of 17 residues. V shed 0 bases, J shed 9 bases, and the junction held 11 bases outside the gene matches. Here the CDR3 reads CASSQDSWSGGAGEQFF. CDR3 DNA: TGCGCCAGCAGCCAAGATTCCTGGAGCGGGGGGGCGGGTGAGCAGTTCTTC.

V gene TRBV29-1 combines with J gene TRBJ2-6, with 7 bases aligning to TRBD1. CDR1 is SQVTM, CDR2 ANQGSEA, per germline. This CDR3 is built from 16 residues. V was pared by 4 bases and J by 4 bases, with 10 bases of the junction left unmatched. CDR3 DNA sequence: TGCAGCGTTGCTGGACTCAGGGGGACCGGGGCCAACGTCCTGACTTTC. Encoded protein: CSVAGLRGTGANVLTF.

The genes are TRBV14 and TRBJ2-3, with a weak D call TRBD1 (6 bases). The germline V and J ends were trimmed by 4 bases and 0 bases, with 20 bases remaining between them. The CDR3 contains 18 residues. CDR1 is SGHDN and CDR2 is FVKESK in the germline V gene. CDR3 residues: CASSLRQVIPYSTDTQYF. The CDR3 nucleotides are TGTGCCAGCAGCCTACGACAGGTCATTCCGTATAGCACAGATACGCAGTATTTT.

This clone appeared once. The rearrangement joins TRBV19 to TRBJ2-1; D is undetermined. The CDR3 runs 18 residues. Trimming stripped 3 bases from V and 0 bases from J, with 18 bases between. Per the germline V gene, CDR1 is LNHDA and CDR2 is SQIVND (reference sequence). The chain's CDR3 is CASSIRIYVASSYNEQFF. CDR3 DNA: TGTGCCAGTAGTATTCGAATCTACGTCGCGAGCTCCTACAATGAGCAGTTCTTC.

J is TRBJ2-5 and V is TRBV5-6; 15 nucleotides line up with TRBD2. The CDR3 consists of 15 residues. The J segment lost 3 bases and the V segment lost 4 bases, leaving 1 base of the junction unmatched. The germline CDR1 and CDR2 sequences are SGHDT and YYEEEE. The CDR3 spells CASSGTSGGKETQYF. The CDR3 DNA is TGTGCCAGCAGCGGGACTAGCGGGGGGAAAGAGACCCAGTACTTC.

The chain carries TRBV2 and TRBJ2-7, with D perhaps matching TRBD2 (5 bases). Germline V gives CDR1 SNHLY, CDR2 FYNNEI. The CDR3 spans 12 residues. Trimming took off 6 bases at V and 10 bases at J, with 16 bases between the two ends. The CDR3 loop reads CASSTTRFDQYF. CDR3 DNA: TGTGCCAGCAGCACCACTAGATTTGACCAGTACTTC.

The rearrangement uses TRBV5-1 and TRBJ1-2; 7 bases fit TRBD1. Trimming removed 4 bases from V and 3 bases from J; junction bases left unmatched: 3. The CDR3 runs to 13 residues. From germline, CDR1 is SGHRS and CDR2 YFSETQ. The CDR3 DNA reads TGCGCCAGCAGCCCCGGACAGGACTATGGCTACACCTTC. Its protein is CASSPGQDYGYTF.

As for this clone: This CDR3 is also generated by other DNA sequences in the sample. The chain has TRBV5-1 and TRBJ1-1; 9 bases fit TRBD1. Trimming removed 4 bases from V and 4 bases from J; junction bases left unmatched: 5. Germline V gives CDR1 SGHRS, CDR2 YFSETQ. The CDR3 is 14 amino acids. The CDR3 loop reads CASSLGQGGTEAFF. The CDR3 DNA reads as TGCGCCAGCAGCCTGGGACAGGGAGGCACTGAAGCTTTCTTT.

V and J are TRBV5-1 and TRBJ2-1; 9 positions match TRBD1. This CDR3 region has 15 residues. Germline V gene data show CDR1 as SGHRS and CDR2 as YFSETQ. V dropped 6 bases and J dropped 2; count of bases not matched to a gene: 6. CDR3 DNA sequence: TGCGCCAGCATAGCCGGACAGGGGACCTACAATGAGCAGTTCTTC. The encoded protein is CASIAGQGTYNEQFF.

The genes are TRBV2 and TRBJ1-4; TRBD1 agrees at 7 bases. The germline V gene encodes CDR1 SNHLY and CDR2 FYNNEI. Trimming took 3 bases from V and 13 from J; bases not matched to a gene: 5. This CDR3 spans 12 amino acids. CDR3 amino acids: CASSEEGGRLFF. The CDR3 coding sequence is TGTGCCAGCAGTGAGGAAGGGGGCAGACTGTTTTTT.